Described below is a single T cell receptor (beta chain) sequence and its context. The antigen is unknown. The data derive from a study of CXCR3-negative and CXCR3-positive naive CD8 T cells. The study's findings and limits: The study found comparably high diversity in both naive subsets and much lower diversity in memory CD8+ cells. More hydrophobic TRB CDR3s occurred in CXCR3-positive than in CXCR3-negative naive cells. Because surface CD5 did not distinguish the naive subsets, TCR strength was inferred from TRB CDR3 properties.

The CDR3 is 13 residues long. Germline V gene sequence: CDR1 SNHLY, CDR2 FYNNEI. Through 5' RACE with UMI labels, the TRB cDNA libraries were prepared. Reanalyzing the 5' RACE reads, TCRdb keeps one entry per CDR3 protein, without DNA. The sample is made up of about 110,000 distinct CDR3 sequences, and the top ten hold 0.3% to 0.45% of it. The origin of this receptor is a human donor in good health. Some clones in this sample may be carry-over from other donors' samples. This sequence joins TRBV2 and TRBJ1-2. The sample taken for sequencing was naive CXCR3+ CD8+ T cells from blood. The subset: CD45RO-CCR7+CD27+CD95- naive CD8+ T cells expressing CXCR3 (TNR3+). CDR3 loop: CASSTSTPYGYTF. The full variable domain, its missing parts supplied by reference TRBV2 and TRBJ1-2, is EPEVTQTPSHQVTQMGQEVILRCVPISNHLYFYWYRQILGQKVEFLVSFYNNEISEKSEIFDDQFSVERPDGSNFTLKIRSTKLEDSAMYFCASSTSTPYGYTFGSGTRLTVV.